This TCR beta chain was retrieved from a study of Graves' ophthalmopathy and Graves' hyperthyroidism. Background on the study: If no ophthalmopathy appeared within 18 months of follow-up, hyperthyroidism was termed stable. Study-wide points: Ophthalmopathy versus stable hyperthyroidism: 13-signature model gave around 85% sensitivity, 81.08% specificity.

As the template, RNA transcripts were used to amplify TCR beta CDR3 regions. A first-round RT-PCR used HTBI primers, followed by a second-round multiplex PCR. TCRdb independently ran MiXCR on the multiplex PCR reads; one entry per CDR3 protein. The sample contains 1 million to 1.3 million distinct CDR3 sequences, about 40% of which appear only once. As concerns this clonotype: Its antigen is undetermined.

The CDR3 contains 15 residues. Germline CDR1 MNHEY, CDR2 SVGAGI. Losses at the gene ends were 1 base for V and 3 bases for J; bases not matched to a gene: 5. This sequence originates from an adult man with Graves' hyperthyroidism. Sequencing used peripheral blood or thyroid tissue (not recorded which). The chain couples TRBV6-5 to TRBJ1-1; 7 bases line up with TRBD1. This CDR3 is CASSYWARGDTEAFF. CDR3 nucleotide sequence: TGTGCCAGCAGTTACTGGGCCAGGGGGGACACTGAAGCTTTCTTT.